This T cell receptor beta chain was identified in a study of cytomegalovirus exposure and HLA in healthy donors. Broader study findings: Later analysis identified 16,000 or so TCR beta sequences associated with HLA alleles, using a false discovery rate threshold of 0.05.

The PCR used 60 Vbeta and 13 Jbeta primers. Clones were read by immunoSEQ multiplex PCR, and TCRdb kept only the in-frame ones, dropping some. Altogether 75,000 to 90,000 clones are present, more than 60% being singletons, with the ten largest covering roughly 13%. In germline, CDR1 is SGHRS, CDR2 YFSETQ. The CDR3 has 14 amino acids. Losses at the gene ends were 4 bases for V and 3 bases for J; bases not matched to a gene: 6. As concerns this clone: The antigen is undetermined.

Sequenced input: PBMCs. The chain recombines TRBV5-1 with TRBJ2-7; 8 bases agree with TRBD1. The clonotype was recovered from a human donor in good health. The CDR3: CASSGYRGVYEQYF. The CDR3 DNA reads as TGCGCCAGCAGCGGTTACAGGGGGGTCTACGAGCAGTACTTC.